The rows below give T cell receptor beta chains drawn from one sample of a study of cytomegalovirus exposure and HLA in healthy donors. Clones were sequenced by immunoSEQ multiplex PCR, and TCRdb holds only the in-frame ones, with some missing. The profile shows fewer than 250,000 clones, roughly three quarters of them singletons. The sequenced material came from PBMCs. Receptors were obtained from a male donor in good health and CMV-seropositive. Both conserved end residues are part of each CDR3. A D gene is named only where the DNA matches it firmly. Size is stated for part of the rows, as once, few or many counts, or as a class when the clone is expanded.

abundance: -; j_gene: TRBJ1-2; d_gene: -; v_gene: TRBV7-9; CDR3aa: CASSLGTANYGYTF; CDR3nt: TGTGCCAGCAGCTTAGGGACAGCTAACTATGGCTACACCTTC
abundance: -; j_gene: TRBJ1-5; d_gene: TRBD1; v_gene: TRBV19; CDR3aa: CASSSQPGQYQPQHF; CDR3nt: TGTGCCAGTAGTAGCCAACCGGGACAGTATCAGCCCCAGCATTTT
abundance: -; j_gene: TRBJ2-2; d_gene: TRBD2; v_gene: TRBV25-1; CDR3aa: CASTRSGGSGGGTGELFF; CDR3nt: TGTGCCAGCACGAGATCAGGCGGGAGCGGGGGTGGAACCGGGGAGCTGTTTTTT
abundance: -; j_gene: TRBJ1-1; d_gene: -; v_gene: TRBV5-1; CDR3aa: CASSFPPQGNTEAFF; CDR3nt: TGCGCCAGCAGCTTTCCGCCACAGGGGAACACTGAAGCTTTCTTT
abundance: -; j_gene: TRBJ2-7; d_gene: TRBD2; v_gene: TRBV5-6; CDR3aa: CASSDGLAGGVQYF; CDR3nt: TGTGCCAGCAGCGATGGACTAGCGGGAGGGGTGCAGTACTTC
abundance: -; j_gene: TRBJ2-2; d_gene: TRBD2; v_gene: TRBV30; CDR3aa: CAWRTQRGTSGLNTGELFF; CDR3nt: TGTGCCTGGAGGACCCAACGGGGAACTAGCGGCCTGAACACCGGGGAGCTGTTTTTT
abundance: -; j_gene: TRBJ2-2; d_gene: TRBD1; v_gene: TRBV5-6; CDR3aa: CASSLQGGTGELFF; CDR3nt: TGTGCCAGCAGCTTACAGGGGGGAACCGGGGAGCTGTTTTTT
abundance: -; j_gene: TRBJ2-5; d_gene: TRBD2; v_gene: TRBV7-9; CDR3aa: CASSSYLGGEETQYF; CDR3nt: TGTGCCAGCAGCTCCTACCTTGGGGGGGAAGAGACCCAGTACTTC
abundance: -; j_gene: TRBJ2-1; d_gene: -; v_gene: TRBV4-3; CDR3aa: CASSQSGESGEQFF; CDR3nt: TGCGCCAGCAGCCAATCGGGAGAATCCGGTGAGCAGTTCTTC
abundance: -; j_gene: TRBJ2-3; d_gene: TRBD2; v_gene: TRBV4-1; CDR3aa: CASSPHSSGLAGTDTQYF; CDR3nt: TGCGCCAGCAGCCCACACTCCTCCGGACTAGCGGGCACAGATACGCAGTATTTT
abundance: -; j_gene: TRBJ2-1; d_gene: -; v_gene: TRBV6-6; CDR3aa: CASSYSRDYNEQFF; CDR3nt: TGTGCCAGCAGTTACTCGAGGGATTACAATGAGCAGTTCTTC
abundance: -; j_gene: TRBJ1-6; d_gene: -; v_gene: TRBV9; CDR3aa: CASSPGDTQPWGNSPLHF; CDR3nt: TGTGCCAGCAGCCCCGGGGACACTCAGCCGTGGGGTAATTCACCCCTCCACTTT
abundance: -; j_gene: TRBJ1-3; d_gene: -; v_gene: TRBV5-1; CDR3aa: CASSLEGTAFSSSGNTIYF; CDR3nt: TGCGCCAGCAGCTTGGAAGGGACTGCCTTTAGCTCCTCTGGAAACACCATATATTTT
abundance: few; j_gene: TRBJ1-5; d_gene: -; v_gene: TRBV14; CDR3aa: CASSQDGKRGNQPQHF; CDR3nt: TGTGCCAGCAGCCAAGATGGAAAGCGGGGCAATCAGCCCCAGCATTTT
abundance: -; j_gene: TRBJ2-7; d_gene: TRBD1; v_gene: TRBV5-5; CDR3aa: CASTNNPGTGRIEQYF; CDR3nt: TGTGCCAGCACCAATAACCCCGGGACAGGGAGGATCGAGCAGTACTTC
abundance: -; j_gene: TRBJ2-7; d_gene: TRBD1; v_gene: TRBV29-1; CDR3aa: CSGSGTGLDEQYF; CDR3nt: TGCAGCGGGAGCGGGACAGGGCTGGACGAGCAGTACTTC
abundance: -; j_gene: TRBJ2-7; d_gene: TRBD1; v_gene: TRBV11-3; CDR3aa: CASSLDRGHNEQYF; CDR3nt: TGTGCCAGCAGCCTGGACAGGGGGCACAACGAGCAGTACTTC
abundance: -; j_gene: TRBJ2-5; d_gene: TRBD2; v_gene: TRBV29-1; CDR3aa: CSVGTSGMTGETQYF; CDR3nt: TGCAGCGTTGGGACTAGCGGGATGACGGGGGAGACCCAGTACTTC
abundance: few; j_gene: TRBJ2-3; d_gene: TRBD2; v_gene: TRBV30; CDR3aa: CAWTLAGGSDTQYF; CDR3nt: TGTGCCTGGACTCTAGCGGGAGGGAGTGATACGCAGTATTTT
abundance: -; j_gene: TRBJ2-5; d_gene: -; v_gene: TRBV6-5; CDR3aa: CASSPGGQETQYF; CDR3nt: TGTGCCAGCAGTCCCGGGGGACAAGAGACCCAGTACTTC
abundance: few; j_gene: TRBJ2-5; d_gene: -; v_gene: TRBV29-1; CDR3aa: CSVEDQGETQYF; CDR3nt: TGCAGCGTTGAAGATCAGGGTGAGACCCAGTACTTC
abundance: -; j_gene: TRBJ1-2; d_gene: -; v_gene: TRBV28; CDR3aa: CASKPTGLDGYTF; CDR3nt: TGTGCCAGCAAACCTACAGGGCTGGACGGCTACACCTTC
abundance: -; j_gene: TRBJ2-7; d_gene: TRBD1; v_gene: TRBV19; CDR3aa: CASSIVGQGNSYEQYF; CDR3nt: TGTGCCAGTAGTATTGTCGGACAGGGGAATTCCTACGAGCAGTACTTC
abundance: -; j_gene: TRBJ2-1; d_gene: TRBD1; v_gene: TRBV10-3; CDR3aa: CAIRGDRRDNEQFF; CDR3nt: TGTGCCATCAGGGGGGACAGGAGGGACAATGAGCAGTTCTTC
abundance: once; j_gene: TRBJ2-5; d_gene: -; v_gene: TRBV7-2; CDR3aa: CASSRYGQQETQYF; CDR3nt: TGTGCCAGCAGCCGATACGGACAGCAAGAGACCCAGTACTTC
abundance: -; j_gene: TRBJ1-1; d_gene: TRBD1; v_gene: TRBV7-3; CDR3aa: CASSSAGTVTEAFF; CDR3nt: TGTGCCAGCAGCTCCGCCGGGACAGTAACTGAAGCTTTCTTT
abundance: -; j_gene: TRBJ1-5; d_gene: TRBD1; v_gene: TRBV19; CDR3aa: CASSFDQGARGGNQPQHF; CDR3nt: TGTGCCAGTAGTTTTGATCAGGGGGCGAGGGGTGGCAATCAGCCCCAGCATTTT
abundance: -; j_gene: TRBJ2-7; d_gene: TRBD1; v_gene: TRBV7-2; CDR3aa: CASSTRTGPVEQYF; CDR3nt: TGTGCCAGCAGCACTCGGACAGGTCCTGTCGAGCAGTACTTC
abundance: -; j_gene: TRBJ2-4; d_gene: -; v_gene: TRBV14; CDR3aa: CASSDPGVRNIQYF; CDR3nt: TGTGCCAGCAGCGACCCGGGTGTACGAAACATTCAGTACTTC
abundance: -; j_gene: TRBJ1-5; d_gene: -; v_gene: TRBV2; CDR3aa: CASRTGSGRQPQHF; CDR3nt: TGTGCCAGCAGAACCGGCTCGGGGAGACAGCCCCAGCATTTT
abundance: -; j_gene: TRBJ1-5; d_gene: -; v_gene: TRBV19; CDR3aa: CASSMGASNQPQHF; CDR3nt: TGTGCCAGTAGTATGGGGGCAAGCAATCAGCCCCAGCATTTT
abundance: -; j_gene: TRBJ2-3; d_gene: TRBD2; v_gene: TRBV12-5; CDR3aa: CASGPLAGGRNITLGSTDTQYF; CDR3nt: TGTGCTAGTGGTCCCCTAGCGGGGGGGCGGAATATCACGCTTGGAAGCACAGATACGCAGTATTTT
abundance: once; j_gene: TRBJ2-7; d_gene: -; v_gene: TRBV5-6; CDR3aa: CASSYGRDYEQYF; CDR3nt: TGTGCCAGCAGTTATGGCAGGGACTACGAGCAGTACTTC
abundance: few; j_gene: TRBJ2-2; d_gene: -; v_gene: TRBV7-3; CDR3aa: CASSPSGYSAGELFF; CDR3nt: TGTGCCAGCAGCCCATCAGGGTATTCAGCCGGGGAGCTGTTTTTT
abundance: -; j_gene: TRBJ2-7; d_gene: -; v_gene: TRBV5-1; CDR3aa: CASSLEDGQRAYEQYF; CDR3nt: TGCGCCAGCAGCTTGGAGGACGGACAGAGAGCCTACGAGCAGTACTTC
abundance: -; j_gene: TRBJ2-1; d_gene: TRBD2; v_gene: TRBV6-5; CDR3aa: CASSLSRGSEQFF; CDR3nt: TGTGCCAGCAGTTTATCGCGCGGGAGTGAGCAGTTCTTC
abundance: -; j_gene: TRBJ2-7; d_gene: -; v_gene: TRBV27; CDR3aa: CASSFQGMYEQYF; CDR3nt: TGTGCCAGCAGTTTCCAGGGGATGTACGAGCAGTACTTC
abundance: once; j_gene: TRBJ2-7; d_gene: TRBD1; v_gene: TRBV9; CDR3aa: CASSATGDSYEQYF; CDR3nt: TGTGCCAGCAGCGCCACAGGGGACTCCTACGAGCAGTACTTC
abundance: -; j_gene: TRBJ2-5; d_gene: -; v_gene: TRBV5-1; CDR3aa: CASSVEEAQYF; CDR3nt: TGCGCCAGCAGCGTCGAAGAGGCCCAGTACTTC
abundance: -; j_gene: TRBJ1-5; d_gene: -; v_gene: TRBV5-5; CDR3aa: CASSLRADNQPQHF; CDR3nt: TGTGCCAGCAGCCTGCGGGCAGACAATCAGCCCCAGCATTTT
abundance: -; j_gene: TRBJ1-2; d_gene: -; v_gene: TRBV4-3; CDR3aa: CASSQERGSYYGYTF; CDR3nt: TGCGCCAGCAGCCAAGAACGCGGGAGCTACTATGGCTACACCTTC
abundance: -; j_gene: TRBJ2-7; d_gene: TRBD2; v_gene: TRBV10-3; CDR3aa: CAISSRTGGTSHVGQNF; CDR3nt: TGTGCCATCAGCAGCAGAACCGGCGGGACTAGCCATGTCGGGCAGAACTTC
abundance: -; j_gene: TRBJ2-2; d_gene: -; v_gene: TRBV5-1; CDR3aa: CASGLAGGTGELFF; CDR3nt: TGCGCCAGCGGACTCGCAGGTGGCACCGGGGAGCTGTTTTTT
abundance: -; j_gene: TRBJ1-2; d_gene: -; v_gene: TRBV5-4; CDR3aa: CASSGNTQLYGYTF; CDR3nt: TGTGCCAGCTCGGGGAACACCCAACTTTATGGCTACACCTTC
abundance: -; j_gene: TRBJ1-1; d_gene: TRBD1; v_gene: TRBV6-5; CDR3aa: CASTWTGRFAEAFF; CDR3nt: TGTGCCAGCACCTGGACAGGGCGTTTCGCTGAAGCTTTCTTT
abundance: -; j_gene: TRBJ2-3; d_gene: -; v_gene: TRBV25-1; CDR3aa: CASSEYRGTDTQYF; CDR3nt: TGTGCCAGCAGTGAATATCGGGGAACGGATACGCAGTATTTT
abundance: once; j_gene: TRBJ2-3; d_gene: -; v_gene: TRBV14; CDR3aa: CASSPDNSRTDTQYF; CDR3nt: TGTGCCAGCAGCCCGGACAACTCGCGCACAGATACGCAGTATTTT
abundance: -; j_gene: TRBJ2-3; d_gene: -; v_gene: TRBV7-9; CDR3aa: CSSSLGGAQYF; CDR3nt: TGTTCCAGCAGCTTAGGGGGAGCGCAGTATTTT
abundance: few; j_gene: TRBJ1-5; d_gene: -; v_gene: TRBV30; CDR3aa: CAWSGTVLNQPQHF; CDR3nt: TGTGCCTGGAGTGGCACAGTCCTCAATCAGCCCCAGCATTTT
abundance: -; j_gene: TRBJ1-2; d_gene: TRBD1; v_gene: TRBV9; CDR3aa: CASSVGQGEGYTF; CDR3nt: TGTGCCAGCAGCGTGGGACAGGGGGAGGGCTACACCTTC
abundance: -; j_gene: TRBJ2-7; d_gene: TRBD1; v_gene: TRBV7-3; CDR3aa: CASSLTGTGVRYF; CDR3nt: TGTGCCAGCAGCTTAACCGGGACAGGGGTCCGGTACTTC
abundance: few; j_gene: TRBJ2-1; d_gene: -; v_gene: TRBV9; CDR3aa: CASNASPGEALNEQFF; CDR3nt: TGTGCCAGCAACGCTTCGCCGGGAGAGGCCCTTAATGAGCAGTTCTTC
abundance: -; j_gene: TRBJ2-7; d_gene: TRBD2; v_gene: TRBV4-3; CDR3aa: CASSQVTGTTYEQYF; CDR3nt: TGCGCCAGCAGCCAGGTAACCGGGACTACCTACGAGCAGTACTTC